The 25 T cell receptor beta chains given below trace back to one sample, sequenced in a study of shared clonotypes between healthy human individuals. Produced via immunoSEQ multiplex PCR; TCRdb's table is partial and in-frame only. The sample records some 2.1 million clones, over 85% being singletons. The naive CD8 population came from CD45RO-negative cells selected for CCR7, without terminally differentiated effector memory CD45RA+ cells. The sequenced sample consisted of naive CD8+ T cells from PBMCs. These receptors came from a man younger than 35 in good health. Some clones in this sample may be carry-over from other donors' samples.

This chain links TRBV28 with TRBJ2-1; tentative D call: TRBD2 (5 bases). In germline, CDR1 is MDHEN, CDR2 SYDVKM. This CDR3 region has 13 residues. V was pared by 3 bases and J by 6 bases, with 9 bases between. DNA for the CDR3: TGTGCCAGCAGTTTCGGGGAATCCAATGAGCAGTTCTTC. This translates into CASSFGESNEQFF. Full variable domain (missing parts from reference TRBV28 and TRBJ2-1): DVKVTQSSRYLVKRTGEKVFLECVQDMDHENMFWYRQDPGLGLRLIYFSYDVKMKEKGDIPEGYSVSREKKERFSLILESASTNQTSMYLCASSFGESNEQFFGPGTRLTVL.

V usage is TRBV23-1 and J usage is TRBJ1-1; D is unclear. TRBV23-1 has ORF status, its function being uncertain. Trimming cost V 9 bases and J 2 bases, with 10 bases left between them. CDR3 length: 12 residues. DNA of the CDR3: TGCGCCAGGTTGGGTGGCAACACTGAAGCTTTCTTT. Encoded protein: CARLGGNTEAFF.

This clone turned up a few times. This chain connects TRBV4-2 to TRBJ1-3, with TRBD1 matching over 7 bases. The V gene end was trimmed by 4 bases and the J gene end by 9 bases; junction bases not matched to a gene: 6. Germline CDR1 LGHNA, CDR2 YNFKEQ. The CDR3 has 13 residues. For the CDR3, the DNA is TGTGCCAGCAGCCTCGGACAGGCTGGCACCATATATTTT. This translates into CASSLGQAGTIYF.

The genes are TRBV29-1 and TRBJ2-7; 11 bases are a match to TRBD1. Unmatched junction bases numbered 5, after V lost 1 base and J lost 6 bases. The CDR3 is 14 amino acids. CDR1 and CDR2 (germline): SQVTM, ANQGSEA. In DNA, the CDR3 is TGCAGCGTTGAAGCTACCGGGACAGGGGGCGAGCAGTACTTC. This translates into CSVEATGTGGEQYF.

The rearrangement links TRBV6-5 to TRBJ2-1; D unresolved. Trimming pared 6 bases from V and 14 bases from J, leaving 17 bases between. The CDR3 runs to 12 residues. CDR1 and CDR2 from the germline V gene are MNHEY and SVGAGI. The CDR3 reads CASSPNELIKFF. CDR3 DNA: TGTGCCAGCAGCCCTAACGAACTAATAAAGTTCTTC.

CDR3 amino acids: CASSPQGFTEAFF. CDR3 bases: TGTGCCAGCAGTCCACAGGGTTTCACTGAAGCTTTCTTT. The chain couples TRBV6-1 to TRBJ1-1, with a tentative D call TRBD1 (6 bases). CDR1 is MNHNS and CDR2 is SASEGT in the germline V gene. The CDR3 is 13 amino acids. The V and J ends lost 5 bases and 4 bases respectively, with 11 bases between them.

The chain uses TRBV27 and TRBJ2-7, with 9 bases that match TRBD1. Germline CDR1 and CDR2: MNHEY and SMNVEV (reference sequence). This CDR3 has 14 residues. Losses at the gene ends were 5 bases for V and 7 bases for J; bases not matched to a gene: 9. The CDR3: CASSPDRGVREQYF. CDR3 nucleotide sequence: TGTGCCAGCAGTCCGGACAGGGGAGTAAGGGAGCAGTACTTC.

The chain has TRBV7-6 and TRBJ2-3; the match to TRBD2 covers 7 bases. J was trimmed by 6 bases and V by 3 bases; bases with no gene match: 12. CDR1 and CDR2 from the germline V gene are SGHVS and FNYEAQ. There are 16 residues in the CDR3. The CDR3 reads CASSLLLADRGDTQYF. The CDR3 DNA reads TGTGCCAGCAGCTTGCTCCTAGCGGACCGCGGGGATACGCAGTATTTT.

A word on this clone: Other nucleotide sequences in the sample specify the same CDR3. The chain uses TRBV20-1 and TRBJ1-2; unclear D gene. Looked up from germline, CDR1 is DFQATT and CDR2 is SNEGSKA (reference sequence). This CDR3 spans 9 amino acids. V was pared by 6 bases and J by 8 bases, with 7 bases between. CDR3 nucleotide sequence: TGCAGTGCAGGAGGGGGCTACACCTTC. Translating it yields CSAGGGYTF.

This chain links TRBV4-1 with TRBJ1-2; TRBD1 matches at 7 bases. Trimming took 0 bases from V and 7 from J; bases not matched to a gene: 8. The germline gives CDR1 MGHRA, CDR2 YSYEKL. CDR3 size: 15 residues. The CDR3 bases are TGCGCCAGCAGCCAAGATTCAGGGGGTATTCTTGGCTACACCTTC. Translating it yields CASSQDSGGILGYTF.

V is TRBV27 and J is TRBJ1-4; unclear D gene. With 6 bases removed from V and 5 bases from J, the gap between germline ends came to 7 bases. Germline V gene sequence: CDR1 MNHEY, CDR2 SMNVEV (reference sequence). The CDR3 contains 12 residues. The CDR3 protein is CASRDRNEKLFF. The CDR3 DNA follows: TGTGCCAGCAGAGATAGGAATGAAAAACTGTTTTTT.

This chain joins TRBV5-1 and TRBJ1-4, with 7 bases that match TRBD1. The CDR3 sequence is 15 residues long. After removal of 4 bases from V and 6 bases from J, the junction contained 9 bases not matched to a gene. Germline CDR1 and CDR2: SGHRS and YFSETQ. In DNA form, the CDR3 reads TGCGCCAGCAGCCAAAAGGACAGGAGTGATGAAAAACTGTTTTTT. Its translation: CASSQKDRSDEKLFF.

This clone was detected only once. The CDR3 loop reads CASSWGQAYGYTF. As DNA, the CDR3 is TGTGCCAGCAGTTGGGGACAGGCCTATGGCTACACCTTC. The chain joins TRBV28 to TRBJ1-2; 8 bases agree with TRBD1. CDR1 is MDHEN and CDR2 is SYDVKM in the germline V gene. V shed 4 bases and J 4 bases; nucleotides not matched to a gene: 2. The CDR3 runs 13 residues.

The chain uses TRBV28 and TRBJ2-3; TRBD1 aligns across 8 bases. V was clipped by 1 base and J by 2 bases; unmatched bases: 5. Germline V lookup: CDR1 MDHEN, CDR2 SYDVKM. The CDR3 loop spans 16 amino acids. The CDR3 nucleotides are TGTGCCAGCAGTTTATTCACAGGGGGGAACACAGATACGCAGTATTTT. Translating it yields CASSLFTGGNTDTQYF.

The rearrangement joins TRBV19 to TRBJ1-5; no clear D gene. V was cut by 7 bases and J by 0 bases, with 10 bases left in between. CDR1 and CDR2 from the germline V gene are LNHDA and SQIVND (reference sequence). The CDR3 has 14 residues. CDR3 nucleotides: TGTGCCAGTACCTATGACTATAGCAATCAGCCCCAGCATTTT. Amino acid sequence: CASTYDYSNQPQHF. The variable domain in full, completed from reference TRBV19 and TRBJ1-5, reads DGGITQSPKYLFRKEGQNVTLSCEQNLNHDAMYWYRQDPGQGLRLIYYSQIVNDFQKGDIAEGYSVSREKKESFPLTVTSAQKNPTAFYLCASTYDYSNQPQHFGDGTRLSIL.

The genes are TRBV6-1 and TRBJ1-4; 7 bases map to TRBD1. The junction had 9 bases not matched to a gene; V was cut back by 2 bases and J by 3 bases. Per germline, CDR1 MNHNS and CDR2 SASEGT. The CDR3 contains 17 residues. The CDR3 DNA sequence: TGTGCCAGCAGTGAAAAGGGGGCCAGGGTACCTAATGAAAAACTGTTTTTT. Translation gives CASSEKGARVPNEKLFF.

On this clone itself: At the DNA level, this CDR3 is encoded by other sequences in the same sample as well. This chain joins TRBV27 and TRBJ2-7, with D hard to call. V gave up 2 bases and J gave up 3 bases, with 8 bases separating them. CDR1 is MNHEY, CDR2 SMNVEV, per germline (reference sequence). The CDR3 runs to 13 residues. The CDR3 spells CASSLIGGYEQYF. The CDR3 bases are TGTGCCAGCAGTTTAATTGGCGGCTACGAGCAGTACTTC.

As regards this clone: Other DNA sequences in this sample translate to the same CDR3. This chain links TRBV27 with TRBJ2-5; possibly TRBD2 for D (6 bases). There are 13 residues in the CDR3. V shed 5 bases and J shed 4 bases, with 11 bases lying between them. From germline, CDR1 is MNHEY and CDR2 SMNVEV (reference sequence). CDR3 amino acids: CASSPRGGETQYF. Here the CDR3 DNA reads TGTGCCAGCAGTCCGCGGGGTGGAGAGACCCAGTACTTC.

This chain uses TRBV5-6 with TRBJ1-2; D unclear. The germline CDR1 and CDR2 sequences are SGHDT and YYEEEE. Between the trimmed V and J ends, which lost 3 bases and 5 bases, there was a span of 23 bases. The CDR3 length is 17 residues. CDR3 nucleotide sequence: TGTGCCAGCAGCTCCAATTTTAATCTCGGCTCCATTTATGGCTACACCTTC. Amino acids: CASSSNFNLGSIYGYTF.

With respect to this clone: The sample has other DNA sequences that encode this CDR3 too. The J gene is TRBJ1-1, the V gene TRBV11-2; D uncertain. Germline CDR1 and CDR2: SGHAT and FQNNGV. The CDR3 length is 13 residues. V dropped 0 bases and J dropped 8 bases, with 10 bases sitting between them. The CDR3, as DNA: TGTGCCAGCAGCTTAGAGAGAGGGCCCGAAGCTTTCTTT. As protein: CASSLERGPEAFF.

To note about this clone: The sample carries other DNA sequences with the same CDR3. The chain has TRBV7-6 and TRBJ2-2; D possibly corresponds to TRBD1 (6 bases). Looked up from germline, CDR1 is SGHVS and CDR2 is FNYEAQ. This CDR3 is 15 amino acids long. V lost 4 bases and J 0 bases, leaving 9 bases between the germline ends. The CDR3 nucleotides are TGTGCCAGCAGCTCCCGGGACACGAACACCGGGGAGCTGTTTTTT. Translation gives CASSSRDTNTGELFF.

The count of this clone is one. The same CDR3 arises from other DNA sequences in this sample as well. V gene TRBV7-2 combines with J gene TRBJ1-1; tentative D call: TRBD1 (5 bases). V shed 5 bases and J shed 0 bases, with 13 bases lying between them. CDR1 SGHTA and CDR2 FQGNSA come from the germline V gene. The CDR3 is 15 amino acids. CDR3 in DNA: TGTGCCAGCAGCCTATCGGGACTCATGAACACTGAAGCTTTCTTT. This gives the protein CASSLSGLMNTEAFF.

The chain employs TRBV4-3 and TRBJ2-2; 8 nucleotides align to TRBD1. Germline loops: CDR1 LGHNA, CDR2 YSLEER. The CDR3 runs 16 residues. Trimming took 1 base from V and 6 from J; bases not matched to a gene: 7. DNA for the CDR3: TGCGCCAGCAGCCAAGGGACAGGGTATAAGGCCGGGGAGCTGTTTTTT. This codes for CASSQGTGYKAGELFF.

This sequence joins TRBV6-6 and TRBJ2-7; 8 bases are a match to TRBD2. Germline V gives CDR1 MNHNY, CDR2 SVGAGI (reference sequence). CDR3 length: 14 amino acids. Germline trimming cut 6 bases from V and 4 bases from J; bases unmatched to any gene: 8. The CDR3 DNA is TGTGCCAGCAGCCATGAGGAGCGGGAGTACGAGCAGTACTTC. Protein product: CASSHEEREYEQYF.

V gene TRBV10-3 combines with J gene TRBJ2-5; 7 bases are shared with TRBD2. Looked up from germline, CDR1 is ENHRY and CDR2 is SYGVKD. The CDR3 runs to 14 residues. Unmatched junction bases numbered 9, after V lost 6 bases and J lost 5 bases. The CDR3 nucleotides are TGTGCCATCAGGAGCGGGGACCTTGGGGAGACCCAGTACTTC. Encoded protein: CAIRSGDLGETQYF.